This T cell receptor (beta chain) was recorded in a study of cytomegalovirus exposure and HLA in healthy donors. In the study overall: As an earlier analysis found, around 170 million T cells yielded about 100 million unique TCR beta sequences. Unique TCRs from HLA-typed donors, around 79 million of them, were held in an early data release. The study's findings and limits: Available immune exposure information covered CMV serostatus only. Several of the most significant clusters were apparently associated with common viral pathogens in a later analysis.

This CDR3 has 12 residues. Germline CDR1 MDHEN, CDR2 SYDVKM. Trimming left V 7 bases short and J 5 bases short, with 11 bases between. 13 Jbeta primers and 60 Vbeta primers were used for the PCR. Only in-frame clones appear in the TCRdb table, and some are missing; sequencing was by immunoSEQ multiplex PCR. This sample's table reports roughly 140,000 clones. With respect to this clone: Its antigen remains unidentified.

J is TRBJ1-1 and V is TRBV28, with unresolved D. The sequenced sample was PBMCs. This receptor was taken from a male donor in good health and CMV-seronegative. CDR3: CASMLAGTEAFF. Written as DNA, the CDR3 is TGTGCCAGCATGTTGGCAGGTACTGAAGCTTTCTTT.